The source of this T cell receptor beta chain is a study of regulatory T cells in long-lasting Graves disease. This clonotype showed up many times. Its antigen is still unknown. General study points: Accuracy was possibly reduced by small sample size. Compared with new cases, persistent Graves' patients showed reduced TCR diversity.

Arm-PCR with iRepertoire HTBI primers amplified the CDR3 regions for these TCR beta libraries. A single record per CDR3 protein comes from TCRdb applying MiXCR to the multiplex PCR reads. This sample yields some 400,000 distinct CDR3 sequences, of which more than 13% are seen a single time; over 15% belongs to the top ten. The time point is: newly diagnosed GD, antithyroid drugs for less than 3 months. There was RNA extracted from PBMCs, and the TCR library was made from it. These data also formed part of another study, on T cells in Graves' hyperthyroidism and ophthalmopathy.

The sequence came from a woman aged 25 to 39 with Graves disease. The sequences come from peripheral blood mononuclear cells (PBMCs), collected at new diagnosis, from a patient treated with antithyroid drugs.

The CDR3: CASRGPLGSSYNEQFF. The CDR3, as DNA: TGTGCCAGCAGAGGCCCTTTAGGGTCTTCCTACAATGAGCAGTTCTTC. The chain recombines TRBV6-1 with TRBJ2-1, with D hard to call. Trimming left V 6 bases short and J 1 base short, with 16 bases between. The CDR3 spans 16 residues. The germline V gene has CDR1 MNHNS and CDR2 SASEGT.